This entry lists 24 T cell receptor beta chains sequenced from one sample in a study of CD8+CD57+ T cells in acquired aplastic anemia. TCR beta VDJ and CDR3 profiling used genomic DNA as template. TCRdb reprocessed the reads via MiXCR and lists one record per CDR3 protein. This table has 150,000 or so distinct CDR3 sequences, 40% to 65% appearing once. CD8+CD57+ cell expansion, shown by flow cytometry, had occurred in the patients selected for sequencing. Sequenced: sorted CD4+, CD8+, or CD8+CD57+ T cells (not recorded which) from PBMCs. These receptors were obtained from a human donor with aplastic anemia.

V gene TRBV7-2 combines with J gene TRBJ2-7, with D perhaps TRBD2 (6 bases). Between the trimmed V and J ends, which lost 3 bases and 4 bases, there was a span of 16 bases. The germline V gene has CDR1 SGHTA and CDR2 FQGNSA. The length of the CDR3 is 15 residues. The CDR3 nucleotides read TGTGCCAGCAGCTTCGGGGGTTCTTCTCGGTACGAGCAGTACTTC. It encodes CASSFGGSSRYEQYF.

This clonotype showed up many times. Here the CDR3 DNA reads TGTGCCAGCAGGGACAGGATAACCATCACAGATACGCAGTATTTT. Its protein product is CASRDRITITDTQYF. The gene calls are TRBV12-3 or TRBV12-4 and TRBJ2-3, with 7 bases aligning to TRBD1. This CDR3 contains 15 residues. V was clipped by 6 bases and J by 2 bases; unmatched bases: 8.

The J gene is TRBJ2-3, the V gene TRBV12-3 or TRBV12-4; no reliable D call. The CDR3 sequence is 13 residues long. V dropped 7 bases and J dropped 0 bases, with 8 bases sitting between them. The CDR3 sequence: CASKAASTDTQYF. The CDR3 region has the DNA TGTGCCAGCAAGGCGGCGAGCACAGATACGCAGTATTTT.

The gene calls are TRBV6-4 and TRBJ2-5; 13 positions agree with TRBD2. The CDR3 loop spans 16 amino acids. The J segment lost 0 bases and the V segment lost 5 bases, leaving 3 bases of the junction unmatched. Germline assignment: CDR1 MRHNA and CDR2 SNTAGT. The CDR3 DNA is TGTGCCAGCAGTCGGACTAGCGGGGGCCACCAAGAGACCCAGTACTTC. It is translated as CASSRTSGGHQETQYF.

The gene calls are TRBV5-1 and TRBJ2-2; no clear D gene. The length of the CDR3 is 14 residues. Deletions cut 4 bases from V and 1 base from J, with 8 bases between. Germline V lookup: CDR1 SGHRS, CDR2 YFSETQ. CDR3 sequence: CASSDTLNTGELFF. The CDR3 region has the DNA TGCGCCAGCAGCGATACACTGAACACCGGGGAGCTGTTTTTT.

This clonotype was seen many times. The genes are TRBV7-6 and TRBJ2-3; 8 nucleotides agree with TRBD2. Germline V gene sequence: CDR1 SGHVS, CDR2 FNYEAQ. The trim removed 5 bases at V and 1 base at J, leaving 2 bases unmatched. The CDR3 spans 14 residues. CDR3: CASSPTSGTDTQYF. CDR3 nucleotide sequence: TGTGCCAGCAGCCCGACTAGCGGCACAGATACGCAGTATTTT.

This clonotype occurred many times. The chain joins TRBV7-6 to TRBJ2-2; TRBD1 matches 9 bases. J lost 0 bases, V lost 5 bases, and 7 bases had no gene match. Germline CDR1 SGHVS, CDR2 FNYEAQ. The CDR3 loop spans 17 amino acids. Here the CDR3 reads CASSISRDRANTGELFF. The DNA for the CDR3 is TGTGCCAGCAGCATAAGCCGGGACAGGGCGAACACCGGGGAGCTGTTTTTT.

With regard to this clonotype: The junction shows a germline mismatch at one end, possibly a read error. V and J are TRBV7-2 and TRBJ1-3; D unclear. The CDR3 has 13 residues. CDR1 SGHTA and CDR2 FQGNSA come from the germline V gene. CDR3 DNA sequence: TGTGACAGCAGCTTAGCCTCTGGAAACACCATATATTTT. Translating gives CDSSLASGNTIYF.

This chain joins TRBV7-9 and TRBJ2-2; 7 bases line up with TRBD2. Germline V gives CDR1 SEHNR, CDR2 FQNEAQ (reference sequence). CDR3 length: 13 amino acids. V lost 8 bases and J lost 7; bases outside the gene matches: 7. Written as DNA, the CDR3 is TGTGCCAGCGGCCCCCCGGGGGGCGGGGAGCTGTTTTTT. Its translation: CASGPPGGGELFF.

The chain is built from TRBV11-1 and TRBJ2-2; 12 bases fit TRBD2. This CDR3 has 17 amino acids. V gave up 5 bases and J gave up 5 bases; unmatched junction bases: 9. Germline V gene sequence: CDR1 SGHAT, CDR2 FQDESV (reference sequence). The CDR3 DNA reads as TGTGCCAGCAGCGTGACTAGCGGGGGAATAGGGACCGGGGAGCTGTTTTTT. This translates into CASSVTSGGIGTGELFF.

In this sample, this clonotype turned up a few times. The V gene is TRBV6-5, the J gene TRBJ2-3; TRBD2 matches 15 bases. The V segment lost 4 bases and the J segment 6 bases; nucleotides outside the gene matches: 5. The CDR3 totals 16 residues. Germline V gives CDR1 MNHEY, CDR2 SVGAGI. CDR3 region: CASSLGTSGGLDTQYF. The CDR3 nucleotides read TGTGCCAGCAGTTTGGGGACTAGCGGGGGGTTGGATACGCAGTATTTT.

A remark on this clonotype: The junction does not match germline at one end; this may be a read error. This rearrangement joins TRBV24-1 to TRBJ2-1; D unclear. The CDR3 spans 16 residues. From germline, CDR1 is KGHDR and CDR2 SFDVKD. The chain's CDR3 is CASSDSEPVLTNEQFF. Here the CDR3 DNA reads TGTGCCAGCAGTGACTCCGAGCCGGTCCTGACAAATGAGCAGTTCTTC.

This clonotype occurred many times. The chain is built from TRBV11-2 and TRBJ2-7; TRBD2 agrees at 9 bases. This CDR3 spans 14 amino acids. Germline lookup yields CDR1 SGHAT and CDR2 FQNNGV. Trimming at V came to 3 bases and at J to 3 bases, leaving 3 bases not matched to a gene. CDR3 sequence: CASSLGLAYYEQYF. The CDR3 DNA reads as TGTGCCAGCAGCTTGGGACTAGCCTACTACGAGCAGTACTTC.

This clonotype has more than one count but fewer than ten. The chain employs TRBV6-4 and TRBJ2-1; D call uncertain. The germline V gene has CDR1 MRHNA and CDR2 SNTAGT. V was trimmed by 0 bases and J by 10 bases, leaving 16 bases between them. The CDR3 consists of 15 residues. In DNA, the CDR3 is TGTGCCAGCAGTGACTCGATCTTAGGGTCGGACGAGCAGTTCTTC. Protein: CASSDSILGSDEQFF.

The V and J genes are TRBV20-1 and TRBJ1-6; tentatively, D is TRBD1 (5 bases). Trimming removed 0 bases from V and 9 bases from J, with 18 bases in between. This CDR3 region has 16 residues. Germline-derived CDR1 and CDR2 are DFQATT and SNEGSKA (reference sequence). The CDR3 DNA follows: TGCAGTGCTAGAGAATTGGGCAGGGACGAAGGTTCACCCCTCCACTTT. It specifies CSARELGRDEGSPLHF.

This clonotype was seen repeatedly, ten times or more. The V call is TRBV6-1, the J call TRBJ2-5; the match to TRBD1 covers 9 bases. CDR3 length: 13 amino acids. The J segment lost 5 bases and the V segment lost 8 bases, leaving 6 bases of the junction unmatched. The germline V gene has CDR1 MNHNS and CDR2 SASEGT. CDR3 region: CASLGQGKETQYF. The CDR3 DNA is TGTGCCAGCCTCGGACAGGGGAAGGAGACCCAGTACTTC.

This clonotype was seen a handful of times. The genes are TRBV3-1 and TRBJ1-2; a possible D gene is TRBD1 (6 bases). CDR3 length equals 15 residues. Looked up from germline, CDR1 is LGHDT and CDR2 is YNNKEL (reference sequence). The V and J ends lost 1 base and 8 bases respectively, with 17 bases between them. The CDR3 here is CASSQGYRTVGGYTF. As DNA, the CDR3 is TGTGCCAGCAGCCAAGGGTATAGGACAGTGGGCGGCTACACCTTC.

At least ten counts were recorded for this clonotype. The chain employs TRBV2 and TRBJ1-1; D gene unclear. CDR3 length: 15 residues. Deletions cut 3 bases from V and 0 bases from J, with 11 bases between. Germline V gene data show CDR1 as SNHLY and CDR2 as FYNNEI. CDR3 sequence (DNA): TGTGCCAGCAGTGATCGCGCGGCTATGAACACTGAAGCTTTCTTT. Its translation is CASSDRAAMNTEAFF.

This clonotype was found a few times. The V gene is TRBV24-1, the J gene TRBJ2-5; no clear D. V lost 3 bases, J lost 5 bases, and 18 bases lay in between. This CDR3 contains 16 residues. The V gene's germline CDR1 is KGHDR and CDR2 SFDVKD. The CDR3 spells CATSDNGPSTVETQYF. The CDR3 DNA reads TGTGCCACCAGTGATAACGGGCCCAGCACCGTTGAGACCCAGTACTTC.

There are a few counts of this clonotype. This sequence joins TRBV10-2 and TRBJ2-3; 7 nucleotides agree with TRBD2. The V segment lost 3 bases and the J segment 6 bases; nucleotides outside the gene matches: 12. This CDR3 has 16 residues. Germline CDR1 WSHSY, CDR2 SAAADI. The CDR3 is CASSDGLGGEEDTQYF. For the CDR3, the DNA is TGCGCCAGCAGTGACGGACTTGGGGGGGAGGAGGATACGCAGTATTTT.

V and J are TRBV2 and TRBJ2-2; D not certain. CDR1 and CDR2 from the germline V gene are SNHLY and FYNNEI. Trimming stripped 1 base from V and 5 bases from J, with 5 bases between. The CDR3 covers 13 residues. This chain's CDR3 is CASSEVGTGELFF. The DNA for the CDR3 is TGTGCCAGCAGTGAAGTAGGAACCGGGGAGCTGTTTTTT.

This clonotype was found many times. The chain has TRBV5-1 and TRBJ2-1; possible D gene TRBD2, 5 bases. The germline V gene has CDR1 SGHRS and CDR2 YFSETQ. The CDR3 has 13 residues. V lost 6 bases, J lost 0 bases, and 7 bases lay in between. Written as DNA, the CDR3 is TGCGCCAGCACTGGGAGCTCCTACAATGAGCAGTTCTTC. It is translated as CASTGSSYNEQFF.

This clonotype was seen a few times. V is TRBV19 and J is TRBJ1-1; the D is unclear. The germline V and J ends were trimmed by 4 bases and 1 base, with 10 bases remaining between them. CDR1 and CDR2 from the germline V gene are LNHDA and SQIVND (reference sequence). The CDR3 has 14 amino acids. CDR3 nucleotide sequence: TGTGCCAGTAGTAGTTACGACGGGAACACTGAAGCTTTCTTT. It specifies CASSSYDGNTEAFF.

This clonotype has a handful of counts. V usage is TRBV15 and J usage is TRBJ2-3, with TRBD2 as a possible D gene (5 bases). CDR3 length: 19 amino acids. CDR1 is LNHNV and CDR2 is YYDKDF in the germline V gene (reference sequence). V shed 0 bases and J shed 0 bases, with 19 bases lying between them. CDR3 in amino acids: CATSRESIASWYSTDTQYF. In nucleotides, the CDR3 is TGTGCCACCAGCAGAGAATCAATCGCTAGCTGGTATAGCACAGATACGCAGTATTTT.